Only a few counts were recorded for the clone carrying this T cell receptor beta chain. These data come from a study of blood T cell repertoires in COVID-19. Study context: The analysed material was cDNA or gDNA that came from T cells, B-cell-depleted T cells, or PBMCs.

This table comes from immunoSEQ multiplex PCR, and its TCRdb copy is limited to in-frame clones, with some not included. The table has 260,000 or so clones, 83% seen once. The ends lost 3 bases at V and 7 bases at J; junction bases unmatched: 5. The CDR3 runs 15 residues. CDR1 SGHAT and CDR2 FQDESV come from the germline V gene (reference sequence). This clonotype was obtained from a woman in her thirties or forties who had been exposed to COVID-19. V and J are TRBV11-1 and TRBJ1-6; 8 nucleotides align to TRBD1. Sequences were obtained from PBMCs or T cells enriched from blood (not recorded which). For the CDR3, the DNA is TGTGCCAGCAGCTTTCGGGACAGGTTCAATTCACCCCTCCACTTT. Translated: CASSFRDRFNSPLHF.